Presented here are 8 T cell receptor beta chains from one specimen sequenced in a study of blood T cell repertoires in COVID-19 (dated by TCRdb to between 2020 and 2021). Preparation of the library involved the immunoSEQ multiplex PCR assay. TCRdb limited this immuneACCESS table to in-frame rearrangements with V and J called. A share of clones is missing; checked studies link under half to unresolved V genes, and the rest is unexplained. In all, the sample holds about 400,000 clones, and roughly 91% of those were seen once. The ten largest make up about 4.5% of the sample. The sequenced sample was peripheral blood. The origin of the receptors is a young woman with acute or convalescent COVID-19.

The gene calls are TRBV6-1 and TRBJ2-3; 9 bases are a match to TRBD1. There are 18 residues in the CDR3. The ends lost 4 bases at V and 5 bases at J; junction bases unmatched: 16. Per the germline V gene, CDR1 is MNHNS and CDR2 is SASEGT. The CDR3 loop reads CASSGAAPGTGLRDTQYF. The CDR3 coding sequence is TGTGCCAGCAGTGGAGCCGCACCCGGGACAGGGCTTAGAGATACGCAGTATTTT.

This clone was seen only once. This chain links TRBV27 with TRBJ2-1, with TRBD2 matching 11 bases. The ends lost 1 base at V and 3 bases at J; junction bases unmatched: 5. Germline assignment: CDR1 MNHEY and CDR2 SMNVEV (reference sequence). The CDR3 is 17 amino acids. The CDR3 DNA is TGTGCCAGCAGTTTATTTGCTAGCGGGGGGTTCTACAATGAGCAGTTCTTC. It specifies CASSLFASGGFYNEQFF.

CDR3: CASRSSGDNEQFF. For the CDR3, the DNA is TGCGCCAGCAGGTCTAGCGGGGATAATGAGCAGTTCTTC. V is TRBV5-1 and J is TRBJ2-1, with 9 positions matching TRBD2. V lost 5 bases to trimming and J lost 7 bases; unmatched junction nucleotides: 4. The length of the CDR3 is 13 residues. Germline V gives CDR1 SGHRS, CDR2 YFSETQ.

The chain is built from TRBV5-1 and TRBJ1-3, with 12 positions matching TRBD1. Trimming at V came to 0 bases and at J to 4 bases, leaving 2 bases not matched to a gene. CDR1 and CDR2 (germline): SGHRS, YFSETQ. The CDR3 runs to 16 residues. CDR3 in amino acids: CASSLDGTGGGNTIYF. The CDR3, as DNA: TGCGCCAGCAGCTTGGACGGGACAGGGGGCGGAAACACCATATATTTT.

Details on this clone: The identical CDR3 is also encoded by other nucleotide sequences in the sample. The rearrangement joins TRBV12-3 or TRBV12-4 to TRBJ1-2; D remains unclear. The length of the CDR3 is 13 residues. Trimming shortened V by 6 bases and J by 4 bases, and 12 bases separated the two germline ends. The DNA of the CDR3 is TGTGCCAGCAGCTTTGTTGGCGGCTATGGCTACACCTTC. Its translation is CASSFVGGYGYTF.

V gene TRBV5-1 combines with J gene TRBJ1-3; 7 positions match TRBD1. V shed 4 bases and J 4 bases; nucleotides not matched to a gene: 11. This CDR3 comprises 16 residues. Per germline, CDR1 SGHRS and CDR2 YFSETQ. CDR3 DNA: TGCGCCAGCAGCGGTGCAGGGGGGTCGGCGGGAAACACCATATATTTT. Amino acid sequence: CASSGAGGSAGNTIYF.

The CDR3, as DNA: TGTGCCACCAGTGATTTGAAATCAGGGGTTGCAGATACGCAGTATTTT. This sequence encodes CATSDLKSGVADTQYF. The rearrangement links TRBV24-1 to TRBJ2-3, with D tentatively TRBD1 (6 bases). CDR1 is KGHDR, CDR2 SFDVKD, per germline. The V and J ends lost 0 bases and 4 bases respectively, with 13 bases between them. The CDR3 is made up of 16 amino acids.

This clone has just one count. This chain connects TRBV6-1 to TRBJ2-7, with D possibly being TRBD2 (6 bases). Trimming removed 1 base from V and 1 base from J, with 14 bases in between. CDR3 length equals 16 residues. From germline, CDR1 is MNHNS and CDR2 SASEGT. CDR3 residues: CASSEGLWGDSYEQYF. The CDR3 bases are TGTGCCAGCAGTGAAGGGCTTTGGGGGGATTCCTACGAGCAGTACTTC.